This T cell receptor (beta chain) was documented in a study of T-cell memory formation after mild COVID-19. Study-level findings and limits: Contracting clones localized mainly to CM and EM when CD4+ and mainly to EMRA when CD8+.

In germline, CDR1 is LNHDA, CDR2 SQIVND (reference sequence). V lost 5 bases to trimming and J lost 9 bases, with 14 bases between them. The CDR3 totals 12 residues. Notes on this clonotype: The antigen remains unidentified.

TCRdb used MiXCR to reprocess the 5' RACE reads, holding one entry per CDR3 protein. The sample shows around 410,000 distinct CDR3 sequences, about 22% of them seen only once. Sequences were obtained from PBMCs or a T cell subset sorted from them (not recorded which). The receptor's source is an adult woman who had mild COVID-19 (a few samples of this study predate the infection). Cell type and time point are not known. The chain joins TRBV19 to TRBJ2-7; D is perhaps TRBD1 (6 bases). This CDR3 is CASSPQGVGQYF. The CDR3 DNA reads TGTGCCAGTAGTCCACAGGGAGTCGGGCAGTACTTC.